This TCR beta chain was recovered during a study of blood T cell repertoires in COVID-19. The assay was immunoSEQ multiplex PCR, and TCRdb's table has in-frame clones only and misses some. Here the sample spans fewer than 200,000 clones, around 87% being singletons. V lost 4 bases and J lost 0; bases outside the gene matches: 12. CDR1 and CDR2 (germline): MDHEN, SYDVKM. CDR3 length: 18 amino acids. The clonotype comes from a woman older than 75 with COVID-19, enrolled during active disease. The sample consisted of peripheral blood. The chain links TRBV28 to TRBJ1-5, with TRBD1 matching over 7 bases. For the CDR3, the DNA is TGTGCCAGCAGTTACCGGGTCCGGGACAGCGATAGCAATCAGCCCCAGCATTTT. It yields the protein CASSYRVRDSDSNQPQHF. The full variable domain, completed using reference TRBV28 and TRBJ1-5, is DVKVTQSSRYLVKRTGEKVFLECVQDMDHENMFWYRQDPGLGLRLIYFSYDVKMKEKGDIPEGYSVSREKKERFSLILESASTNQTSMYLCASSYRVRDSDSNQPQHFGDGTRLSIL.